These T cell receptor beta chains were read from a single sample in a study of blood T cell repertoires in COVID-19. Produced via immunoSEQ multiplex PCR; TCRdb's table is partial and in-frame only. The sample has 150,000 to 200,000 clones; roughly 90% are singletons. Sequenced material: peripheral blood. The receptors come from a woman aged 50 to 65 with acute or convalescent COVID-19. The CDR3 runs from the conserved cysteine through the conserved F or W. The D gene is left open where the match is weak. Only part of the rows carry a size: once, few, many, or a class if the clone is expanded.

D	V	J	size	length	DNA	CDR3
-	TRBV11-3	TRBJ1-2	-	15	TGTGCCAGCAGCGGGATGGGGCGAGACTCCTATGGCTACACCTTC	CASSGMGRDSYGYTF
-	TRBV10-3	TRBJ1-1	-	15	TGTGCCATCAGTGGGATCCCAGGGTCGGGCACTGAAGCTTTCTTT	CAISGIPGSGTEAFF
TRBD1	TRBV18	TRBJ2-7	-	17	TGTGCCAGCTCCCCCCCCTCCGGGACAGGGGTTGGCTACGAGCAGTACTTC	CASSPPSGTGVGYEQYF
TRBD1	TRBV5-1	TRBJ1-3	-	15	TGCGCCAGCAGTATCAACAGGGGTTTGGGAAACACCATATATTTT	CASSINRGLGNTIYF
-	TRBV5-1	TRBJ2-7	-	15	TGCGCCAGCAGCTTGTCCGGGACTCACAACTACGAGCAGTACTTC	CASSLSGTHNYEQYF
-	TRBV11-2	TRBJ1-3	-	14	TGTGCCAGCAGTGTCAGCCGGGCTGGAAACACCATATATTTT	CASSVSRAGNTIYF
-	TRBV5-1	TRBJ2-7	-	14	TGCGCCAGCAGCCCTCCCCACGCAGGGAACGAGCAGTACTTC	CASSPPHAGNEQYF
-	TRBV6-6	TRBJ1-6	-	12	TGTGCCAGCAGTCAGGGGAATTCACCCCTCCACTTT	CASSQGNSPLHF
TRBD2	TRBV7-2	TRBJ2-7	-	16	TGTGCCAGCAGCTTAGCTAGCGGGAGGCTTACCTACGAGCAGTACTTC	CASSLASGRLTYEQYF
TRBD1	TRBV29-1	TRBJ2-3	-	14	TGCAGCGCCCGACAGGGGGCTAGCACAGATACGCAGTATTTT	CSARQGASTDTQYF
-	TRBV4-3	TRBJ1-1	-	13	TGCGCCAGCAGCCAAGGAGGAAGGCTGCCAGCTTTCTTT	CASSQGGRLPAFF
-	TRBV9	TRBJ1-1	-	15	TGTGCCAGCAGCGTAAGGGGGGGTATGAACACTGAAGCTTTCTTT	CASSVRGGMNTEAFF
TRBD1	TRBV7-9	TRBJ2-1	-	15	TGTGCCAGCAGCACCGGACAGGGGTTGTACAATGAGCAGTTCTTC	CASSTGQGLYNEQFF
-	TRBV12-3/TRBV12-4	TRBJ1-1	-	11	TGTGCCAGCAGTTTAGGGGCGGGAGCTTTCTTT	CASSLGAGAFF
TRBD1	TRBV15	TRBJ1-6	-	15	TGTGCCACCAGCAGAGGCGGACAGGGATATTCACCCCTCCACTTT	CATSRGGQGYSPLHF
-	TRBV27	TRBJ1-5	-	14	TGTGCCAGCAGTTCCCTAGACAGTAATCAGCCCCAGCATTTT	CASSSLDSNQPQHF
TRBD1	TRBV27	TRBJ1-1	-	15	TGTGCCAGCAGTTCCGCTCAAGTAGGACAGGGTCCAGCTTTCTTT	CASSSAQVGQGPAFF
-	TRBV6-5	TRBJ1-2	-	12	TGTGCCTCGGGGGGGGCAGGCTATGGCTACACCTTC	CASGGAGYGYTF
TRBD2	TRBV4-2	TRBJ2-7	-	15	TGTGCCAGCAGCCAGGGTCTAGCGGCCGTATACGAGCAGTACTTC	CASSQGLAAVYEQYF
-	TRBV6-5	TRBJ2-3	-	14	TGTGCCAGCAGTTACGCGGGGGCCGCAGATACGCAGTATTTT	CASSYAGAADTQYF
-	TRBV7-9	TRBJ1-1	-	12	TGTGCCAGCAGCCTGTGGAACACTGAAGCTTTCTTT	CASSLWNTEAFF
-	TRBV2	TRBJ2-7	-	13	TGTGCCAGTTCCCGGGACTCGCGGTCCGAGCAGTACTTC	CASSRDSRSEQYF
TRBD1	TRBV11-1	TRBJ1-2	-	14	TGTGCCAGCAGCCCCTCTGACAGGGGTCGGGCCTACACCTTC	CASSPSDRGRAYTF
TRBD1	TRBV7-9	TRBJ1-6	-	14	TGTGCCAGCAGCCAGGACAGGGCAGGTTCACCCCTCCACTTT	CASSQDRAGSPLHF
-	TRBV6-2/TRBV6-3	TRBJ2-4	-	12	TGTGCCAGCAGTCAACAGGAAAACATTCAGTACTTC	CASSQQENIQYF
TRBD1	TRBV3-1/TRBV3-2	TRBJ1-2	-	12	TGTGCCAGCAGCCCCTACAGGGGTGGCTACACCTTC	CASSPYRGGYTF
TRBD1	TRBV5-4	TRBJ2-3	-	14	TGTGCCAGCATCGACAGGGGCCGGGCAGATACGCAGTATTTT	CASIDRGRADTQYF
-	TRBV6-5	TRBJ1-2	-	15	TGTGCCAGCAGCGGGACTACCGTAGATGACTATGGCTACACCTTC	CASSGTTVDDYGYTF
TRBD2	TRBV5-4	TRBJ2-3	-	17	TGTGCCAGCAGCCCGGCCCCAGCGGGGGACGTGGGTGATACGCAGTATTTT	CASSPAPAGDVGDTQYF
TRBD2	TRBV7-9	TRBJ2-3	-	18	TGTGCCAGCAGCCCGCGCCGGACTAGCGGGGTGGGCACAGATACGCAGTATTTT	CASSPRRTSGVGTDTQYF
TRBD1	TRBV18	TRBJ1-4	-	14	TGTGCCAGCTCAACGGACAGGACCCATGAAAAACTGTTTTTT	CASSTDRTHEKLFF
TRBD1	TRBV5-6	TRBJ1-2	-	16	TGTGCCAGCAGTTTCCAGGCCGGGACAGGCAACTATGGCTACACCTTC	CASSFQAGTGNYGYTF
-	TRBV19	TRBJ1-2	-	15	TGTGCCAGTTTGACGACCGGGACACTTGTCGACGGCTACACCTTC	CASLTTGTLVDGYTF
-	TRBV10-3	TRBJ1-2	-	12	TGTGCCATCAGTGAGTCGGCGGGTGGCTACACCTTC	CAISESAGGYTF
-	TRBV3-1/TRBV3-2	TRBJ2-3	once	16	TGTGCCAGCAGCCAAGATGGGGGGAGGCTCACAGATACGCAGTATTTT	CASSQDGGRLTDTQYF
-	TRBV29-1	TRBJ2-7	-	10	TGCAGTGCGTTTATCTACGAGCAGTACTTC	CSAFIYEQYF
-	TRBV5-1	TRBJ1-4	few	14	TGCGCCAGCAGCCTGGGAGGGTTCGATGAAAAACTGTTTTTT	CASSLGGFDEKLFF
TRBD1	TRBV5-4	TRBJ2-6	-	16	TGTGCCAGCAGCCCGGGACAGGGGCCTGGGGCCAACGTCCTGACTTTC	CASSPGQGPGANVLTF
-	TRBV29-1	TRBJ2-3	-	17	TGCAGCGTTGCAAGGGTACTAGCTAAATCTGAGGTAGATACGCAGTATTTT	CSVARVLAKSEVDTQYF
TRBD1	TRBV11-2	TRBJ2-5	once	14	TGTGCCAGCAGCCGACAGGGGGCGAGGGAGACCCAGTACTTC	CASSRQGARETQYF
TRBD2	TRBV7-9	TRBJ2-5	-	15	TGTGCCAGCAGCTTAATCGGCGGGAGGGAGGAGACCCAGTACTTC	CASSLIGGREETQYF
TRBD1	TRBV11-3	TRBJ1-1	-	14	TGTGCCAGCAGCCCCGGACAGGGGGCGACTGAAGCTTTCTTT	CASSPGQGATEAFF